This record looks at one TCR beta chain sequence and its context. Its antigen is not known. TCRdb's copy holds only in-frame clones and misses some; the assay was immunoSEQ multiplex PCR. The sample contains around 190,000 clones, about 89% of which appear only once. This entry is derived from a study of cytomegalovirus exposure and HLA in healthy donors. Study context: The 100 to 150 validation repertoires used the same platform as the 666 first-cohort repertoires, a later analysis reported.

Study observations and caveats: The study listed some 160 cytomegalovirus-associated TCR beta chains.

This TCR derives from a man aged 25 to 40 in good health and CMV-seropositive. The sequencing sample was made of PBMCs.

For the CDR3, the DNA is TGTGCCAGCAGCTTAGGGTCCCAGCCCCAGCATTTT. It specifies CASSLGSQPQHF. V and J are TRBV7-6 and TRBJ1-5; no definite D call. The V and J ends lost 1 base and 7 bases respectively, with 5 bases between them. CDR1 and CDR2 from the germline V gene are SGHVS and FNYEAQ. This CDR3 is built from 12 residues.